Following are 21 T cell receptor beta chains from one sample sequenced in a study of shared clonotypes between healthy human individuals (dated by TCRdb to the early 2020s). Receptors were amplified or captured by the immunoSEQ multiplex PCR assay. Held by TCRdb, this immuneACCESS table contains in-frame sequences only and omits some clones. Under half of the omission traces to an unresolved V gene where checked; the cause of the rest is unknown. The sample has approximately 1,000,000 clones on record, 78% of them singletons. The top ten clones comprise more than 0.45% of the sample. The specimen sequenced was memory CD4+ T cells from PBMCs. The sample's cell subset or site label, decoded: CD45RA-negative fraction. These receptors all stem from a man between 18 and 29 years old in good health. Some clones in this sample may be carry-over from other donors' samples.

The gene calls are TRBV15 and TRBJ2-7; D may be TRBD2 (6 bases). V was pared by 1 base and J by 5 bases, with 15 bases between. Per germline, CDR1 LNHNV and CDR2 YYDKDF (reference sequence). This CDR3 region has 15 residues. The CDR3 spells CATSRVSSVRDEQYF. DNA for the CDR3: TGTGCCACCAGCAGAGTCTCTAGCGTTCGCGACGAGCAGTACTTC.

In this sample, this clone turned up many times. The chain carries TRBV4-1 and TRBJ1-1, with unresolved D. CDR1 MGHRA and CDR2 YSYEKL come from the germline V gene. The V gene lost 3 bases and the J gene lost 3 bases, with 14 bases spanning the gap. This CDR3 has 15 amino acids. The CDR3 sequence is CASSHPTRGYTEAFF. CDR3 DNA sequence: TGCGCCAGCAGCCACCCTACGCGAGGTTACACTGAAGCTTTCTTT.

The V gene is TRBV5-6, the J gene TRBJ2-5; D not resolved. The CDR3 loop spans 13 amino acids. V was pared by 2 bases and J by 5 bases, with 10 bases between. Germline V gene lookup returns CDR1 SGHDT and CDR2 YYEEEE. The DNA of the CDR3 is TGTGCCAGCAGCTTACCCGGATTGGAGACCCAGTACTTC. It codes for CASSLPGLETQYF. Filled out from reference TRBV5-6 and TRBJ2-5, the complete variable domain reads DAGVTQSPTHLIKTRGQQVTLRCSPKSGHDTVSWYQQALGQGPQFIFQYYEEEERQRGNFPDRFSGHQFPNYSSELNVNALLLGDSALYLCASSLPGLETQYFGPGTRLLVL.

This chain connects TRBV4-2 to TRBJ1-2; no definite D call. The germline V and J ends were trimmed by 4 bases and 9 bases, with 15 bases remaining between them. The CDR3 runs 13 residues. The germline V gene has CDR1 LGHNA and CDR2 YNFKEQ. The CDR3 nucleotides are TGTGCCAGCAGCCCCCGGGCCCTTGGGAGCTACACCTTC. Protein sequence: CASSPRALGSYTF.

This rearrangement joins TRBV18 to TRBJ1-1; D gene ambiguous. Trimming left V 8 bases short and J 1 base short, with 11 bases between. The CDR3 is 13 residues long. Germline V gene data show CDR1 as KGHSH and CDR2 as LQKENI. The CDR3, as DNA: TGTGCCAGCGCTAAGATGGAGAACACTGAAGCTTTCTTT. The encoded protein is CASAKMENTEAFF. The full variable domain, its missing parts supplied by reference TRBV18 and TRBJ1-1, is NAGVMQNPRHLVRRRGQEARLRCSPMKGHSHVYWYRQLPEEGLKFMVYLQKENIIDESGMPKERFSAEFPKEGPSILRIQQVVRGDSAAYFCASAKMENTEAFFGQGTRLTVV.

The chain couples TRBV5-1 to TRBJ2-1; unclear D gene. The CDR3 has 13 residues. Trimming took off 2 bases at V and 4 bases at J, with 7 bases between the two ends. Germline V gene sequence: CDR1 SGHRS, CDR2 YFSETQ. Written as DNA, the CDR3 is TGCGCCAGCAGCTTTATCTCGTACAATGAGCAGTTCTTC. Translating it yields CASSFISYNEQFF.

The sample holds many counts of this clone. This chain uses TRBV10-3 with TRBJ2-2; 13 bases agree with TRBD2. Trimming at V came to 5 bases and at J to 0 bases, leaving 6 bases not matched to a gene. The CDR3 covers 18 residues. Germline V gene lookup returns CDR1 ENHRY and CDR2 SYGVKD. The CDR3 nucleotides are TGTGCCATCAGTCCCCGGGGACTAGCGGGGTCGAACACCGGGGAGCTGTTTTTT. Translation: CAISPRGLAGSNTGELFF.

On this clone: At one end the junction does not follow the germline gene, possibly because of a read error. The CDR3 loop is CAWSGDRAQPRHF. The CDR3 DNA follows: TGTGCCTGGAGTGGGGACAGGGCTCAGCCCCGGCATTTT. The rearrangement uses TRBV30 and TRBJ1-5; TRBD1 agrees at 9 bases. CDR3 size: 13 residues. CDR1 GTSNPN and CDR2 SVGIG come from the germline V gene (reference sequence).

This clone was observed once. The V gene is TRBV18, the J gene TRBJ2-3; a weak D match, TRBD1 (5 bases). CDR1 and CDR2 from the germline V gene are KGHSH and LQKENI. The V gene lost 2 bases and the J gene lost 2 bases, with 14 bases spanning the gap. The CDR3 contains 16 residues. The CDR3 reads CASSPRQGGNTDTQYF. The CDR3 coding sequence is TGTGCCAGCTCACCAAGGCAGGGTGGTAACACAGATACGCAGTATTTT.

V gene TRBV27 combines with J gene TRBJ1-5, with D possibly TRBD1 on 6 matching bases. Trimming took off 5 bases at V and 9 bases at J, with 17 bases between the two ends. Germline CDR1 MNHEY, CDR2 SMNVEV (reference sequence). The CDR3 has 14 amino acids. The CDR3 region has the DNA TGTGCCAGCAGTCCCAACAGGGTTTCTAGGCCCCAGCATTTT. Translated: CASSPNRVSRPQHF.

In its sample, this clone was seen once. This chain uses TRBV7-2 with TRBJ2-3; tentatively, D is TRBD2 (5 bases). The CDR3 loop spans 13 amino acids. Germline CDR1 and CDR2: SGHTA and FQGNSA. Trimming took 3 bases from V and 11 from J, leaving 15 bases between them. CDR3 in DNA: TGTGCCAGCAGCTTTGAGCGGCCCGAGAGGCAGTATTTT. Translated: CASSFERPERQYF.

The chain is built from TRBV7-8 and TRBJ2-2, with D possibly TRBD2 on 6 matching bases. The CDR3 totals 15 residues. V lost 1 base and J 7 bases, leaving 13 bases between the germline ends. Looked up from germline, CDR1 is SGHVS and CDR2 is FQNEAQ. The CDR3 reads CASSLVELAYGELFF. CDR3 in DNA: TGTGCCAGCAGCTTAGTCGAGCTAGCGTACGGGGAGCTGTTTTTT.

J is TRBJ2-7 and V is TRBV5-1; D uncertain. This CDR3 contains 15 residues. V was shortened by 4 bases and J by 6 bases, with 20 bases between the two germline ends. The V gene's germline CDR1 is SGHRS and CDR2 YFSETQ. This CDR3 is CASSPGLFRASEQYF. The CDR3 DNA reads as TGCGCCAGCAGCCCGGGCCTTTTCCGGGCGTCCGAGCAGTACTTC.

The CDR3 is CASSLPGGGKDTQYF. Here the CDR3 DNA reads TGTGCCAGCAGCCTCCCTGGAGGCGGGAAGGATACGCAGTATTTT. The chain carries TRBV28 and TRBJ2-3, with D maybe TRBD2 (6 bases). Germline values: CDR1 MDHEN, CDR2 SYDVKM. The CDR3 consists of 15 residues. V was shortened by 6 bases and J by 6 bases, with 19 bases between the two germline ends.

The chain carries TRBV7-2 and TRBJ2-5; 7 bases fit TRBD2. From germline, CDR1 is SGHTA and CDR2 FQGNSA. The CDR3 covers 15 residues. V lost 5 bases and J lost 4; bases outside the gene matches: 10. Here the CDR3 reads CASSPQRGGGETQYF. The CDR3 DNA sequence: TGTGCCAGCAGCCCCCAGCGGGGCGGGGGAGAGACCCAGTACTTC. Based on the CDR3 plus reference TRBV7-2 and TRBJ2-5, the full variable domain is GAGVSQSPSNKVTEKGKDVELRCDPISGHTALYWYRQSLGQGLEFLIYFQGNSAPDKSGLPSDRFSAERTGGSVSTLTIQRTQQEDSAVYLCASSPQRGGGETQYFGPGTRLLVL.

The genes are TRBV6-1 and TRBJ2-1; possibly TRBD2 for D (5 bases). V lost 0 bases and J lost 4, with 7 bases in between. This CDR3 comprises 14 residues. Germline V CDR1 and CDR2: MNHNS, SASEGT. Written as DNA, the CDR3 is TGTGCCAGCAGTGAAGCGAGGACTTACAATGAGCAGTTCTTC. Amino acid sequence: CASSEARTYNEQFF.

V gene TRBV2 combines with J gene TRBJ1-5; a possible D gene is TRBD1 (6 bases). The germline V gene has CDR1 SNHLY and CDR2 FYNNEI. This CDR3 has 18 amino acids. The V end was cut by 5 bases, the J end by 6 bases, with 26 bases between. The CDR3 bases are TGTGCCAGCAGTTTACAGGGTTCGGGTCGGTCTCATACTCAGCCCCAGCATTTT. Its translation is CASSLQGSGRSHTQPQHF.

This clone was counted a single time. The chain carries TRBV2 and TRBJ2-7; 13 bases agree with TRBD2. Germline CDR1 and CDR2: SNHLY and FYNNEI. CDR3 length: 18 amino acids. Trimming at V came to 10 bases and at J to 6 bases, leaving 21 bases not matched to a gene. CDR3 bases: TGTGCCACCCGGGGAGACATTGGACTAGCGGGAGATCTGCGCGAGCAGTACTTC. Translation: CATRGDIGLAGDLREQYF.

The chain is built from TRBV6-1 and TRBJ2-7; D uncertain. The CDR3 runs to 14 residues. Trimming cost V 1 base and J 2 bases, with 9 bases left between them. Germline V lookup: CDR1 MNHNS, CDR2 SASEGT. The CDR3 DNA reads TGTGCCAGCAGTGAAGGTTGGCCTCCCTACGAGCAGTACTTC. It is translated as CASSEGWPPYEQYF.

In DNA form, the CDR3 reads TGTGCCAGCAGTTCCCGCTCTGGAAACACCATATATTTT. Amino acids: CASSSRSGNTIYF. The V call is TRBV28, the J call TRBJ1-3, with D unresolved. The CDR3 contains 13 residues. CDR1 MDHEN and CDR2 SYDVKM come from the germline V gene. V was pared by 4 bases and J by 0 bases, with 4 bases between.

Concerning this clone: The same CDR3 is also encoded by other DNA sequences in this sample. The chain is built from TRBV11-2 and TRBJ1-4; D might be TRBD1 (6 bases). The V end lost 6 bases, the J end lost 2 bases, and 10 bases lay between the germline ends. Looked up from germline, CDR1 is SGHAT and CDR2 is FQNNGV. The CDR3 consists of 14 residues. In DNA, the CDR3 is TGTGCCAGCAGTTCGGGGGCGACTAATGAAAAACTGTTTTTT. It translates to CASSSGATNEKLFF.